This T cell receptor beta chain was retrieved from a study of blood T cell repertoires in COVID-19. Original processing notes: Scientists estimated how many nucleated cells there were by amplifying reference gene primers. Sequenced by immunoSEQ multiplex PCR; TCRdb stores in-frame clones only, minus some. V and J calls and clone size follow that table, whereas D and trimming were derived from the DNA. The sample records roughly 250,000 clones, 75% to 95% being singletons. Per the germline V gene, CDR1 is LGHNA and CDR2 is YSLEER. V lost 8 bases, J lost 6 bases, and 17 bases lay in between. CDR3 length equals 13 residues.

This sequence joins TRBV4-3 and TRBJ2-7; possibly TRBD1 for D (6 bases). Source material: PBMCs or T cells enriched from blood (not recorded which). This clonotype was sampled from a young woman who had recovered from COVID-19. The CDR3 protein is CASGFKGDSEQYF. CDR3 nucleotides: TGCGCCAGCGGCTTTAAGGGGGATAGCGAGCAGTACTTC.